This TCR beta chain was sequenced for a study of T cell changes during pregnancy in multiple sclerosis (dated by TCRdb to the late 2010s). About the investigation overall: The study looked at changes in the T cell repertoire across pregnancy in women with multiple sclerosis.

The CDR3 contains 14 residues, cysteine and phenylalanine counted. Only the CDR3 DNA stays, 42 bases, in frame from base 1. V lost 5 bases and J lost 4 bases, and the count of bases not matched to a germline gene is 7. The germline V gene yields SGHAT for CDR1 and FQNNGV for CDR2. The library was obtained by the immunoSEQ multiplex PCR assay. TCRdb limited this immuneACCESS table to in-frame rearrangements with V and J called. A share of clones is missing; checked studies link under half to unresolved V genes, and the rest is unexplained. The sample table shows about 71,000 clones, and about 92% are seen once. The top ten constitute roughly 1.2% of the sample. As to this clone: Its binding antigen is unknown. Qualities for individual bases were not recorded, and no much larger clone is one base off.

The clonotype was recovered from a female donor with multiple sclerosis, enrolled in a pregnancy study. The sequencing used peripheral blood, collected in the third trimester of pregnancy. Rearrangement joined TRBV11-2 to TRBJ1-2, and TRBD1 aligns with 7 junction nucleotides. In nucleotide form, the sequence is TGTGCCAGCAGCCCTGGACAGGTCGGCTATGGCTACACCTTC. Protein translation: CASSPGQVGYGYTF.